These 19 T cell receptor beta chains share one sample of origin, sequenced in a study of Ad26.COV2.S vaccination and SARS-CoV-2 variants. TCRdb's copy holds only in-frame clones and misses some; the assay was immunoSEQ multiplex PCR. Of about 420,000 clones in the sample, roughly 88% are singletons; the top ten hold about 4%. Regarding treatment: around 19 received Ad26.COV2.S at low or high dose, single or two shots; a few received placebo; per-sample allocation not given. Material that was analyzed had been drawn on day 63 after the first vaccine or placebo injection. Specimen: peripheral blood, collected in a trial of Ad26.COV2.S vaccine versus placebo. These receptors all stem from a person between 18 and 65 years old who received the Ad26.COV2.S COVID-19 vaccine or a placebo.

The chain joins TRBV6-6 to TRBJ1-2, with a tentative D call TRBD1 (5 bases). Germline assignment: CDR1 MNHNY and CDR2 SVGAGI (reference sequence). V shed 2 bases and J shed 8 bases, with 9 bases lying between them. This CDR3 has 12 amino acids. CDR3: CASSYPWGGYTF. As DNA, the CDR3 is TGTGCCAGCAGTTACCCCTGGGGCGGCTACACCTTC.

The CDR3 is CASSLVRGDYGYTF. The CDR3 bases are TGCGCCAGCAGCTTGGTAAGGGGTGACTATGGCTACACCTTC. This rearrangement joins TRBV5-1 to TRBJ1-2; maybe TRBD1 (5 bases). The V gene lost 0 bases and the J gene lost 3 bases, with 9 bases spanning the gap. CDR3 length equals 14 residues. CDR1 SGHRS and CDR2 YFSETQ come from the germline V gene.

The V call is TRBV5-1, the J call TRBJ2-2; D might be TRBD2 (5 bases). CDR1 SGHRS and CDR2 YFSETQ come from the germline V gene. The ends were cut back, 5 bases at V and 7 bases at J, with 9 bases in the middle. There are 12 residues in the CDR3. The CDR3 loop reads CASRAEGGELFF. DNA of the CDR3: TGCGCCAGCAGGGCTGAGGGCGGGGAGCTGTTTTTT.

The gene calls are TRBV12-5 and TRBJ2-2, with TRBD1 matching over 10 bases. In germline, CDR1 is LGHNT, CDR2 FRNRAP. After removal of 2 bases from V and 7 bases from J, the junction contained 7 bases not matched to a gene. The length of the CDR3 is 16 residues. In DNA form, the CDR3 reads TGTGCTAGTGGTTTGCTTGACAGGGGGCTTGTCGGGGAGCTGTTTTTT. Amino acids: CASGLLDRGLVGELFF.

J is TRBJ2-5 and V is TRBV19; 11 positions match TRBD2. The germline gives CDR1 LNHDA, CDR2 SQIVND (reference sequence). The J segment lost 4 bases and the V segment lost 5 bases, leaving 9 bases of the junction unmatched. The CDR3 length is 16 residues. Here the CDR3 reads CASSPGTSGLGETQYF. The DNA of the CDR3 is TGTGCCAGTAGTCCCGGGACTAGCGGCTTGGGAGAGACCCAGTACTTC.

In this sample, this clone turned up once. The gene calls are TRBV5-4 and TRBJ2-1; the match to TRBD2 covers 13 bases. Unmatched junction bases numbered 5, after V lost 4 bases and J lost 7 bases. The V gene's germline CDR1 is SGHNT and CDR2 YYREEE (reference sequence). This CDR3 contains 15 residues. The CDR3 reads CASSPGTSGENEQFF. In DNA, the CDR3 is TGTGCCAGCAGCCCCGGGACTAGCGGGGAGAATGAGCAGTTCTTC.

V usage is TRBV9 and J usage is TRBJ1-2; no clear D. The CDR3 length is 17 residues. Germline V gene sequence: CDR1 SGDLS, CDR2 YYNGEE. V gave up 4 bases and J gave up 3 bases, with 22 bases separating them. The CDR3 DNA is TGTGCCAGCAGCCCCCGCAGGAGGGAATTCTTTGACTATGGCTACACCTTC. As protein: CASSPRRREFFDYGYTF.

V usage is TRBV28 and J usage is TRBJ2-5, with 8 bases lining up with TRBD2. Germline loops: CDR1 MDHEN, CDR2 SYDVKM. The CDR3 is 14 amino acids. The junction had 5 bases not matched to a gene; V was cut back by 2 bases and J by 6 bases. DNA of the CDR3: TGTGCCAGCAGTTTAGCGGGGGGCTGGAAGACCCAGTACTTC. This sequence encodes CASSLAGGWKTQYF.

The gene calls are TRBV11-2 and TRBJ2-3; D not certain. The CDR3 is 15 amino acids. The germline gives CDR1 SGHAT, CDR2 FQNNGV. Trimming stripped 5 bases from V and 3 bases from J, with 15 bases between. The CDR3 sequence is CASSGRRFATDTQYF. CDR3 sequence (DNA): TGTGCCAGCAGCGGCAGACGATTTGCTACAGATACGCAGTATTTT.

The chain has TRBV10-3 and TRBJ2-3, with 14 bases lining up with TRBD2. Per the germline V gene, CDR1 is ENHRY and CDR2 is SYGVKD. V trimming: 2 bases; J trimming: 1 base; junction bases outside the gene matches: 8. The length of the CDR3 is 19 residues. The CDR3 loop reads CAISEPNPGLAGGTDTQYF. CDR3 DNA sequence: TGTGCCATCAGTGAGCCGAATCCGGGACTAGCGGGGGGCACAGATACGCAGTATTTT.

As for this clone: Other DNA variants within this sample encode the same CDR3. The chain employs TRBV6-6 and TRBJ1-2; TRBD1 matches at 8 bases. V dropped 2 bases and J dropped 4; count of bases not matched to a gene: 3. Germline CDR1 reads MNHNY; CDR2 reads SVGAGI (reference sequence). This CDR3 contains 14 residues. The CDR3 sequence is CASSYTDRGYGYTF. Here the CDR3 DNA reads TGTGCCAGCAGTTACACTGACAGGGGCTATGGCTACACCTTC.

The chain is built from TRBV10-1 and TRBJ2-1, with 11 bases lining up with TRBD2. The CDR3 runs 15 residues. With V trimmed by 4 bases and J by 6 bases, 5 bases remained unmatched. Germline V lookup: CDR1 WNHNN, CDR2 SYGVQD (reference sequence). The CDR3 nucleotides read TGCGCCAGCAGTGTGGTAGCGGGGGGGTTCAATGAGCAGTTCTTC. This sequence encodes CASSVVAGGFNEQFF.

This chain links TRBV28 with TRBJ2-4; D is uncertain. The CDR3 has 13 amino acids. The germline V gene has CDR1 MDHEN and CDR2 SYDVKM. With 10 bases removed from V and 0 bases from J, the gap between germline ends came to 10 bases. The CDR3 is CATVELAKNIQYF. CDR3 DNA: TGTGCCACCGTGGAACTAGCCAAAAACATTCAGTACTTC.

The chain is built from TRBV4-1 and TRBJ2-3; 7 nucleotides match TRBD2. CDR1 is MGHRA and CDR2 is YSYEKL in the germline V gene. With 1 base clipped from V and 5 bases from J, the junction kept 9 bases outside the gene matches. There are 16 residues in the CDR3. The CDR3 nucleotides are TGCGCCAGCAGCCAAGGGTCCCGGGGGGAAGGAGATACGCAGTATTTT. It encodes CASSQGSRGEGDTQYF.

Remarks on this clone: One end of the junction varies from germline; a read error may be responsible. The rearrangement uses TRBV6-7 and TRBJ2-7; possibly TRBD2 for D (6 bases). TRBV6-7 is placed among ORFs of uncertain function. The CDR3 runs to 12 residues. Here the CDR3 reads CASSYSNHRGNF. The CDR3 region has the DNA TGTGCCAGCAGTTACTCGAACCATCGCGGGAACTTC.

This rearrangement joins TRBV6-5 to TRBJ1-1; D remains ambiguous. The CDR3 runs 11 residues. The germline V and J ends were trimmed by 6 bases and 7 bases, with 9 bases remaining between them. The germline CDR1 and CDR2 sequences are MNHEY and SVGAGI. The CDR3 spells CASRRQDEAFF. The CDR3 DNA reads TGTGCCAGCAGACGCCAAGATGAAGCTTTCTTT.

The chain employs TRBV7-2 and TRBJ2-1; a weak D match, TRBD2 (6 bases). Trimming removed 4 bases at V and 2 bases at J, with 15 bases between. CDR3 size: 16 residues. Germline CDR1 SGHTA, CDR2 FQGNSA. The CDR3 loop is CASSSEGRGTYNEQFF. For the CDR3, the DNA is TGTGCCAGCAGCTCCGAGGGGCGGGGTACCTACAATGAGCAGTTCTTC.

The J gene is TRBJ1-2, the V gene TRBV6-1; no clear D gene. This CDR3 is built from 13 residues. V was shortened by 0 bases and J by 8 bases, with 10 bases between the two germline ends. Germline values: CDR1 MNHNS, CDR2 SASEGT. CDR3 sequence (DNA): TGTGCCAGCAGTGAAGCGAGAGTTTTGGGCTACACCTTC. This codes for CASSEARVLGYTF.

The rearrangement links TRBV7-2 to TRBJ2-7; D call uncertain. V lost 0 bases and J lost 6, with 15 bases in between. The CDR3 has 15 residues. The germline V gene encodes CDR1 SGHTA and CDR2 FQGNSA. This CDR3 reads CASSLARASPGEQYF. CDR3 bases: TGTGCCAGCAGCTTAGCGAGAGCATCTCCGGGCGAGCAGTACTTC. The full variable domain, with the rest looked up from reference TRBV7-2 and TRBJ2-7, is GAGVSQSPSNKVTEKGKDVELRCDPISGHTALYWYRQSLGQGLEFLIYFQGNSAPDKSGLPSDRFSAERTGGSVSTLTIQRTQQEDSAVYLCASSLARASPGEQYFGPGTRLTVT.